This record looks at one TCR beta chain sequence and its context. The sample is drawn from a study of control samples from healthy donors and cancer patients. Germline V gene sequence: CDR1 SGHDT, CDR2 YYEEEE. The CDR3 loop spans 13 amino acids. V lost 4 bases and J lost 1, with 8 bases in between. Produced via immunoSEQ multiplex PCR; TCRdb's table is partial and in-frame only. This table has around 80,000 clones, about 88% appearing once. The chain combines TRBV5-6 with TRBJ1-2, with D uncertain. This clonotype was obtained from a woman aged 50 to 60 in good health. Source material: blood. The CDR3: CASSRRVNYGYTF. As DNA, the CDR3 is TGTGCCAGCAGCCGACGGGTTAACTATGGCTACACCTTC.